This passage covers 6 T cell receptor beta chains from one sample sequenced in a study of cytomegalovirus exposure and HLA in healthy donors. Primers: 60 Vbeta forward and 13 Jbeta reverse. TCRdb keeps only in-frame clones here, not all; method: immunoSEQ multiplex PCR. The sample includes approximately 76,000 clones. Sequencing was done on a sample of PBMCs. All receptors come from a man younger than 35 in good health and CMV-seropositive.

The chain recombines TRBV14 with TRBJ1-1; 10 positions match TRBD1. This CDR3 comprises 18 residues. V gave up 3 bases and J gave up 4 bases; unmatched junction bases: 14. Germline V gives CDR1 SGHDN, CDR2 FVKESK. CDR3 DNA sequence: TGTGCCAGCAGCCAGGGAGCGGGACAGGGGTGGTTAGGCACTGAAGCTTTCTTT. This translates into CASSQGAGQGWLGTEAFF. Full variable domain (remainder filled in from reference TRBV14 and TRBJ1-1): EAGVTQFPSHSVIEKGQTVTLRCDPISGHDNLYWYRRVMGKEIKFLLHFVKESKQDESGMPNNRFLAERTGGTYSTLKVQPAELEDSGVYFCASSQGAGQGWLGTEAFFGQGTRLTVV.

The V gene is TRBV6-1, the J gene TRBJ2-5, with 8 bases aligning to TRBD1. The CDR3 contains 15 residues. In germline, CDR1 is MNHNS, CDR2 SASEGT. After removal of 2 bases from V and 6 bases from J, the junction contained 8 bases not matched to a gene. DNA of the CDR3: TGTGCCAGCAGTGAATTGACAGGGGAACGGAAGACCCAGTACTTC. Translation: CASSELTGERKTQYF.

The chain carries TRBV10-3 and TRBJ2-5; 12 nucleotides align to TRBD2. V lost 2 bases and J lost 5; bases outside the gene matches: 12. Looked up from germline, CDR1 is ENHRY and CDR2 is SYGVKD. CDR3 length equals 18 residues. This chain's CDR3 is CAISEASGGAARVETQYF. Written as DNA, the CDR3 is TGTGCCATCAGTGAGGCTAGCGGGGGGGCCGCTAGGGTTGAGACCCAGTACTTC.

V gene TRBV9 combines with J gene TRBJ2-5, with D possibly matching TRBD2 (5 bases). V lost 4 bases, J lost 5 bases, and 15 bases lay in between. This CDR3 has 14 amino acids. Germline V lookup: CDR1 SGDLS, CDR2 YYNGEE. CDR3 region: CASSTPSRAETQYF. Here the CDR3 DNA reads TGTGCCAGCAGCACCCCCTCGAGGGCGGAGACCCAGTACTTC.

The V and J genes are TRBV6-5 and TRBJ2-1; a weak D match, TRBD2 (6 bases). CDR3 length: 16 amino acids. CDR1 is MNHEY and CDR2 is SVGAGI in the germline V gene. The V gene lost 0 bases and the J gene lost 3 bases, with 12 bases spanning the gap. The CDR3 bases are TGTGCCAGCAGTTACTCTAGCGGAGACCTCTACAATGAGCAGTTCTTC. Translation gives CASSYSSGDLYNEQFF.

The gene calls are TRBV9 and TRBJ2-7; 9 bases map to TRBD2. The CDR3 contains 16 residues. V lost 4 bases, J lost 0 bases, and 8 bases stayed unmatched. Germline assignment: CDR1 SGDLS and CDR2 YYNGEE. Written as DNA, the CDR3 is TGTGCCAGCAGCACCTCTAGCGGGGCAAGCTCCTACGAGCAGTACTTC. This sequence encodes CASSTSSGASSYEQYF.